A single sample is the source of the 14 T cell receptor beta chains below, sequenced in a study of blood T cell repertoires in COVID-19. Libraries were prepared by immunoSEQ multiplex PCR; TCRdb keeps only in-frame clonotypes and omits some of them. The data show around 100,000 clones, 90% seen once. The material sequenced was peripheral blood. The source is a man aged 45 to 65 with acute or convalescent COVID-19.

V and J are TRBV6-5 and TRBJ1-1; 9 bases align to TRBD1. CDR3 length: 15 residues. The germline CDR1 and CDR2 sequences are MNHEY and SVGAGI. V shed 2 bases and J 0 bases; nucleotides not matched to a gene: 1. The CDR3 loop is CASSYGDRVNTEAFF. DNA for the CDR3: TGTGCCAGCAGTTACGGGGACAGGGTGAACACTGAAGCTTTCTTT.

The rearrangement links TRBV6-5 to TRBJ2-7; 7 positions match TRBD2. This CDR3 region has 16 residues. Germline CDR1 MNHEY, CDR2 SVGAGI. With V trimmed by 0 bases and J by 5 bases, 10 bases remained unmatched. CDR3 protein: CASSYSGGSPPNEQYF. CDR3 coding DNA: TGTGCCAGCAGTTACTCGGGCGGGAGCCCGCCGAACGAGCAGTACTTC.

The chain is built from TRBV7-6 and TRBJ2-7; 8 positions match TRBD1. V trimming: 5 bases; J trimming: 6 bases; junction bases outside the gene matches: 12. This CDR3 comprises 15 residues. The germline gives CDR1 SGHVS, CDR2 FNYEAQ. The CDR3 region is CASSLRQGTYGEQYF. In DNA, the CDR3 is TGTGCCAGCAGCCTTAGACAGGGGACCTACGGCGAGCAGTACTTC.

In DNA, the CDR3 is TGTGCCAGCTCACAGAGCGGGAGAGGAGAGCAGTACTTC. This encodes CASSQSGRGEQYF. This chain uses TRBV18 with TRBJ2-7; TRBD2 matches at 8 bases. V lost 4 bases, J lost 7 bases, and 6 bases stayed unmatched. There are 13 residues in the CDR3. The V gene's germline CDR1 is KGHSH and CDR2 LQKENI.

The chain links TRBV7-8 to TRBJ1-1, with D maybe TRBD1 (5 bases). The CDR3 has 15 amino acids. Per germline, CDR1 SGHVS and CDR2 FQNEAQ. Between the trimmed V and J ends, which lost 5 bases and 2 bases, there was a span of 15 bases. The CDR3 protein is CASSVIQGDNTEAFF. The CDR3 nucleotides read TGTGCCAGCAGCGTTATCCAGGGTGATAACACTGAAGCTTTCTTT.

This clone was recorded only once. The chain recombines TRBV10-3 with TRBJ1-4; D not resolved. Looked up from germline, CDR1 is ENHRY and CDR2 is SYGVKD. The CDR3 spans 16 residues. V lost 0 bases, J lost 0 bases, and 8 bases lay in between. The CDR3 reads CAISESRVATNEKLFF. For the CDR3, the DNA is TGTGCCATCAGTGAGTCCCGGGTCGCAACTAATGAAAAACTGTTTTTT.

V is TRBV7-2 and J is TRBJ2-7; 8 bases match TRBD1. The CDR3 runs to 14 residues. Trimming took 5 bases from V and 5 from J; bases not matched to a gene: 8. CDR1 and CDR2 from the germline V gene are SGHTA and FQGNSA. In DNA, the CDR3 is TGTGCCAGCAGCGCCGGTGGGACAGGCCACGAGCAGTACTTC. Its translation is CASSAGGTGHEQYF.

The chain employs TRBV2 and TRBJ2-2; D is possibly TRBD1 (6 bases). Germline CDR1 and CDR2: SNHLY and FYNNEI. The V gene lost 4 bases and the J gene lost 6 bases, with 15 bases spanning the gap. The CDR3 spans 15 residues. CDR3 protein: CASSVLQGTAGELFF. CDR3 in DNA: TGTGCCAGCAGTGTCTTGCAGGGGACGGCCGGGGAGCTGTTTTTT.

The rearrangement joins TRBV4-3 to TRBJ1-2; TRBD1 agrees at 8 bases. This CDR3 region has 16 residues. V dropped 4 bases and J dropped 4; count of bases not matched to a gene: 11. Germline loops: CDR1 LGHNA, CDR2 YSLEER. The CDR3 DNA reads TGCGCCAGCAGCCGAGCCGGGACAGGAAATACCTATGGCTACACCTTC. This sequence encodes CASSRAGTGNTYGYTF.

As to this clone: Compared with germline, one end of the junction differs, possibly owing to a read error. The CDR3 sequence: CASSQGTTSGRHEQYF. In nucleotides, the CDR3 is TGTGCCAGCAGCCAAGGGACTACTAGCGGAAGGCACGAACAGTACTTC. J is TRBJ2-7 and V is TRBV4-2; TRBD2 aligns across 8 bases. The CDR3 is 16 amino acids. Germline CDR1 is LGHNA and CDR2 is YNFKEQ.

The chain couples TRBV5-1 to TRBJ2-7; a weak D match, TRBD2 (6 bases). The V gene lost 5 bases and the J gene lost 0 bases, with 12 bases spanning the gap. Germline V lookup: CDR1 SGHRS, CDR2 YFSETQ. CDR3 length equals 14 residues. The CDR3 is CASRASESSYEQYF. The DNA for the CDR3 is TGCGCCAGCAGGGCTAGCGAGAGCTCCTACGAGCAGTACTTC.

The CDR3 DNA sequence: TGTGCCAGCAGCCAGGGAGGGGATAAAGCTTTCTTT. The encoded protein is CASSQGGDKAFF. The gene calls are TRBV14 and TRBJ1-1; maybe TRBD1 (5 bases). Germline V CDR1 and CDR2: SGHDN, FVKESK. Trimming removed 3 bases at V and 9 bases at J, with 11 bases between. The CDR3 length is 12 residues.

CDR3 sequence reads: CASSLLGVADTEAFF. CDR3 sequence (DNA): TGTGCCAGCAGCTTGTTGGGGGTAGCGGACACTGAAGCTTTCTTT. The chain links TRBV5-6 to TRBJ1-1; D possibly corresponds to TRBD1 (5 bases). Trimming stripped 1 base from V and 3 bases from J, with 13 bases between. Germline V gene lookup returns CDR1 SGHDT and CDR2 YYEEEE. The CDR3 covers 15 residues.

The rearrangement links TRBV29-1 to TRBJ1-4; a possible D gene is TRBD1 (5 bases). The CDR3 runs 12 residues. Trimming removed 6 bases from V and 8 bases from J, with 13 bases in between. Germline V gives CDR1 SQVTM, CDR2 ANQGSEA. This CDR3 is CSVREGSEKLFF. As DNA, the CDR3 is TGCAGCGTGAGGGAGGGGTCGGAAAAACTGTTTTTT.